This is a list of T cell receptor beta chains from one sample in a study of radiotherapy plus CTLA-4 blockade in lung cancer. The table came from immunoSEQ multiplex PCR; TCRdb's copy has only in-frame clones and leaves some out. The repertoire includes about 73,000 clones, 87% of them detected once, and 40% sits in the top ten. The input for sequencing was peripheral blood, taken from a patient treated with radiotherapy plus ipilimumab. The receptor set was obtained from a human donor with non-small cell lung cancer that progressed on radiotherapy plus ipilimumab. The CDR3 runs from the conserved cysteine through the conserved F or W. Each record gives: J gene, V gene, D gene, CDR3 protein, CDR3 DNA. D genes are given only for firm matches.

>TRBJ1-1|TRBV6-5|TRBD1
CASSYQGGDTEAFF
TGTGCCAGCAGTTACCAGGGGGGAGACACTGAAGCTTTCTTT
>TRBJ2-7|TRBV5-4|TRBD1
CASSLPFPQGAGYEQYF
TGTGCCAGCAGCTTGCCGTTCCCACAGGGGGCTGGGTACGAGCAGTACTTC
>TRBJ2-1|TRBV6-5|TRBD2
CASRKREGNEQFF
TGTGCCAGCAGGAAGCGGGAGGGCAATGAGCAGTTCTTC
>TRBJ2-7|TRBV5-6|TRBD1
CASGIAAGTGSYEQYF
TGTGCCAGCGGAATAGCCGCCGGGACAGGGAGCTACGAGCAGTACTTC
>TRBJ2-1|TRBV19|TRBD2
CASRPAGTSSYNEQFF
TGTGCCAGTAGGCCGGCAGGGACTAGCTCCTACAATGAGCAGTTCTTC
>TRBJ2-7|TRBV2|TRBD1
CASRQGLVLHEQYF
TGTGCCAGCAGACAGGGGTTGGTTCTCCACGAGCAGTACTTC
>TRBJ1-5|TRBV6-5|NA
CASSYSRGSNQPQHF
TGTGCCAGCAGTTACTCGAGGGGTAGCAATCAGCCCCAGCATTTT
>TRBJ2-5|TRBV10-3|NA
CAISEGTQETQYF
TGTGCCATCAGTGAGGGCACTCAAGAGACCCAGTACTTC
>TRBJ2-2|TRBV12-5|NA
CASGLNRQSPGELFF
TGTGCTAGTGGTTTGAATCGCCAGTCACCCGGGGAGCTGTTTTTT
>TRBJ2-1|TRBV11-3|NA
CASSLDRGSYNEQFF
TGTGCCAGCAGCTTAGATAGGGGGTCCTACAATGAGCAGTTCTTC
>TRBJ2-1|TRBV11-1|NA
CASSLFSGSSYNEQFF
TGTGCCAGCAGCTTATTCTCCGGGAGCTCCTACAATGAGCAGTTCTTC